These 29 T cell receptor beta chains came from one sample sequenced in a study of blood T cell repertoires in COVID-19. Produced via immunoSEQ multiplex PCR; TCRdb's table is partial and in-frame only. The data hold about 270,000 clones, with just over 90% observed a single time. Sequencing used PBMCs or T cells enriched from blood (not recorded which). The receptors shown here come from a woman in her forties with acute COVID-19.

Only one count was recorded for this clone. The rearrangement uses TRBV18 and TRBJ1-4, with TRBD1 as a possible D gene (5 bases). Germline CDR1 reads KGHSH; CDR2 reads LQKENI. The length of the CDR3 is 14 residues. V was shortened by 2 bases and J by 8 bases, with 12 bases between the two germline ends. For the CDR3, the DNA is TGTGCCAGCTCACCAAGCAGGGAACACGAAAAACTGTTTTTT. Protein: CASSPSREHEKLFF.

This clone appeared a few times. In DNA, the CDR3 is TGTGCCAGCAGCCTAGCGGGAGTTGACGAGCAGTACTTC. It specifies CASSLAGVDEQYF. This sequence joins TRBV5-6 and TRBJ2-7; TRBD2 matches 10 bases. The CDR3 covers 13 residues. Germline lookup yields CDR1 SGHDT and CDR2 YYEEEE. V lost 4 bases to trimming and J lost 5 bases; unmatched junction nucleotides: 3.

The chain couples TRBV7-6 to TRBJ2-3; 10 nucleotides line up with TRBD2. The CDR3 sequence is 15 residues long. With 2 bases clipped from V and 4 bases from J, the junction kept 3 bases outside the gene matches. Germline values: CDR1 SGHVS, CDR2 FNYEAQ. CDR3: CASSLSGGVSDTQYF. CDR3 sequence (DNA): TGTGCCAGCAGCTTAAGCGGGGGGGTGTCAGATACGCAGTATTTT.

CDR3 protein: CASSQDRGGYNEQFF. CDR3 nucleotides: TGTGCCAGCAGCCAAGATCGGGGGGGTTACAATGAGCAGTTCTTC. The chain employs TRBV4-2 and TRBJ2-1, with 8 bases lining up with TRBD2. The CDR3 loop spans 15 amino acids. The ends lost 0 bases at V and 4 bases at J; junction bases unmatched: 2. In germline, CDR1 is LGHNA, CDR2 YNFKEQ.

The chain employs TRBV11-2 and TRBJ2-5; D is possibly TRBD1 (5 bases). V was shortened by 2 bases and J by 5 bases, with 6 bases between the two germline ends. The CDR3 is 12 residues long. Germline V gene sequence: CDR1 SGHAT, CDR2 FQNNGV. The CDR3 nucleotides are TGTGCCAGCAGCTTAAAGGGGGAGACCCAGTACTTC. This codes for CASSLKGETQYF.

This clone was picked up one time. This rearrangement joins TRBV4-3 to TRBJ2-1, with a possible D match to TRBD2 (6 bases). The V gene lost 1 base and the J gene lost 5 bases, with 12 bases spanning the gap. The CDR3 is 15 residues long. Per the germline V gene, CDR1 is LGHNA and CDR2 is YSLEER. The chain's CDR3 is CASSQAAGRDNEQFF. The CDR3 coding sequence is TGCGCCAGCAGCCAAGCGGCGGGACGCGACAATGAGCAGTTCTTC.

The chain is built from TRBV12-5 and TRBJ1-2, with D unresolved. Germline loops: CDR1 LGHNT, CDR2 FRNRAP. The CDR3 extends over 13 amino acids. Trimming took 1 base from V and 8 from J, leaving 11 bases between them. CDR3 DNA: TGTGCTAGTGGTTTGGGCAGTGAGGCAGGCTACACCTTC. Residues: CASGLGSEAGYTF.

V gene TRBV2 combines with J gene TRBJ2-1; D uncertain. The V and J ends lost 4 bases and 8 bases respectively, with 6 bases between them. Germline V CDR1 and CDR2: SNHLY, FYNNEI. The CDR3 covers 11 residues. CDR3: CASSGRDEQFF. For the CDR3, the DNA is TGTGCCAGCAGTGGTCGGGATGAGCAGTTCTTC.

The rearrangement uses TRBV19 and TRBJ2-1, with no clear D. The germline V gene has CDR1 LNHDA and CDR2 SQIVND (reference sequence). V lost 11 bases and J lost 7, with 27 bases in between. The CDR3 has 16 amino acids. CDR3 sequence reads: CAVSPLLTTSFNEQFF. The CDR3 DNA follows: TGTGCCGTCTCCCCCCTTTTAACTACTTCTTTTAATGAGCAGTTCTTC. Drawing the rest from reference TRBV19 and TRBJ2-1, the complete variable domain is DGGITQSPKYLFRKEGQNVTLSCEQNLNHDAMYWYRQDPGQGLRLIYYSQIVNDFQKGDIAEGYSVSREKKESFPLTVTSAQKNPTAFYLCAVSPLLTTSFNEQFFGPGTRLTVL.

The chain carries TRBV27 and TRBJ1-6; tentative D call: TRBD1 (6 bases). The CDR3 contains 15 residues. V was clipped by 0 bases and J by 7 bases, with 10 bases between them. Germline CDR1 reads MNHEY; CDR2 reads SMNVEV (reference sequence). CDR3 protein: CASSLSVTGNSPLHF. DNA for the CDR3: TGTGCCAGCAGTTTATCAGTTACAGGGAATTCACCCCTCCACTTT.

The chain has TRBV9 and TRBJ2-2; D may be TRBD2 (5 bases). Trimming cost V 0 bases and J 7 bases, with 13 bases left between them. CDR1 is SGDLS, CDR2 YYNGEE, per germline. The length of the CDR3 is 15 residues. The CDR3 protein is CASSVGAATYGELFF. In nucleotides, the CDR3 is TGTGCCAGCAGCGTAGGAGCGGCGACTTACGGGGAGCTGTTTTTT. The full variable domain, in which reference TRBV9 and TRBJ2-2 provide the parts outside the CDR3, is DSGVTQTPKHLITATGQRVTLRCSPRSGDLSVYWYQQSLDQGLQFLIQYYNGEERAKGNILERFSAQQFPDLHSELNLSSLELGDSALYFCASSVGAATYGELFFGEGSRLTVL.

This clone was seen a single time. The genes are TRBV29-1 and TRBJ1-3, with 7 nucleotides matching TRBD1. V lost 5 bases and J lost 1; bases outside the gene matches: 8. Germline loops: CDR1 SQVTM, CDR2 ANQGSEA. This CDR3 has 15 amino acids. The chain's CDR3 is CSVSDRAQSGNTIYF. The CDR3 region has the DNA TGCAGCGTTTCTGACAGGGCCCAATCTGGAAACACCATATATTTT. The full variable domain, its missing parts supplied by reference TRBV29-1 and TRBJ1-3, is SAVISQKPSRDICQRGTSLTIQCQVDSQVTMMFWYRQQPGQSLTLIATANQGSEATYESGFVIDKFPISRPNLTFSTLTVSNMSPEDSSIYLCSVSDRAQSGNTIYFGEGSWLTVV.

This clone was seen a few times. J is TRBJ2-7 and V is TRBV29-1; D remains ambiguous. Germline lookup yields CDR1 SQVTM and CDR2 ANQGSEA. The CDR3 is made up of 12 amino acids. Trimming cost V 2 bases and J 3 bases, with 8 bases left between them. The CDR3: CSVETADYEQYF. The CDR3 DNA sequence: TGCAGCGTTGAAACGGCGGACTACGAGCAGTACTTC.

The gene calls are TRBV5-1 and TRBJ2-2, with a possible D match to TRBD1 (6 bases). The CDR3 length is 15 residues. V gave up 0 bases and J gave up 5 bases, with 11 bases separating them. Looked up from germline, CDR1 is SGHRS and CDR2 is YFSETQ. For the CDR3, the DNA is TGCGCCAGCAGCTTGGGGTTGGGGGCGACCGGGGAGCTGTTTTTT. This encodes CASSLGLGATGELFF.

V and J are TRBV12-3 or TRBV12-4 and TRBJ2-7, with TRBD1 matching over 8 bases. CDR3 length: 13 residues. The V segment lost 6 bases and the J segment 3 bases; nucleotides outside the gene matches: 4. The CDR3 DNA is TGTGCCAGCAGCCAGGGACAGGTCTACGAGCAGTACTTC. Translating gives CASSQGQVYEQYF.

The CDR3: CASSSGQFVNTEAFF. As DNA, the CDR3 is TGTGCCAGTAGTTCGGGACAGTTTGTAAACACTGAAGCTTTCTTT. V gene TRBV19 combines with J gene TRBJ1-1, with TRBD1 identical over 7 bases. Germline loops: CDR1 LNHDA, CDR2 SQIVND (reference sequence). The length of the CDR3 is 15 residues. J gave up 2 bases and V 5 bases, and 8 bases lay outside the gene matches.

The rearrangement joins TRBV7-9 to TRBJ2-1; D might be TRBD1 (6 bases). V was shortened by 4 bases and J by 4 bases, with 17 bases between the two germline ends. The germline V gene encodes CDR1 SEHNR and CDR2 FQNEAQ (reference sequence). The CDR3 loop spans 16 amino acids. The CDR3 loop reads CASSCPSRGGYNEQFF. CDR3 in DNA: TGTGCCAGCAGCTGTCCATCCAGGGGTGGTTACAATGAGCAGTTCTTC.

The chain has TRBV4-1 and TRBJ2-2; weak D call: TRBD2 (5 bases). Germline CDR1 is MGHRA and CDR2 is YSYEKL. The V gene lost 1 base and the J gene lost 6 bases, with 15 bases spanning the gap. CDR3 length: 16 amino acids. The CDR3 loop is CASSQGEPERAGELFF. Written as DNA, the CDR3 is TGCGCCAGCAGCCAAGGGGAGCCAGAACGGGCCGGGGAGCTGTTTTTT.

The rearrangement links TRBV2 to TRBJ1-2, with 9 bases that match TRBD1. V lost 1 base to trimming and J lost 2 bases; unmatched junction nucleotides: 11. CDR3 size: 18 residues. CDR1 SNHLY and CDR2 FYNNEI come from the germline V gene. The CDR3 protein is CASSEGYRGRLENYGYTF. DNA for the CDR3: TGTGCCAGCAGTGAAGGATACAGGGGGCGCCTTGAAAACTATGGCTACACCTTC.

CDR3 coding DNA: TGTGCCAGCAGCTTGGCGCGACAGGGGTTACAATACGAGCAGTACTTC. This translates into CASSLARQGLQYEQYF. The J gene is TRBJ2-7, the V gene TRBV5-8, with TRBD1 matching 8 bases. The CDR3 contains 16 residues. The V gene's germline CDR1 is SGHTS and CDR2 YDEGEE. V gave up 0 bases and J gave up 4 bases; unmatched junction bases: 9.

V is TRBV5-8 and J is TRBJ2-1; D may be TRBD2 (5 bases). The germline gives CDR1 SGHTS, CDR2 YDEGEE. The V end lost 1 base, the J end lost 8 bases, and 16 bases lay between the germline ends. The CDR3 has 15 residues. For the CDR3, the DNA is TGTGCCAGCAGCTTGATGAGACTACGGGCCCATGAGCAGTTCTTC. Translated, it gives CASSLMRLRAHEQFF. The whole variable domain, remainder taken from reference TRBV5-8 and TRBJ2-1, is EAGVTQSPTHLIKTRGQQATLRCSPISGHTSVYWYQQALGLGLQFLLWYDEGEERNRGNFPPRFSGRQFPNYSSELNVNALELEDSALYLCASSLMRLRAHEQFFGPGTRLTVL.

V is TRBV2 and J is TRBJ2-1; D call uncertain. CDR1 SNHLY and CDR2 FYNNEI come from the germline V gene. Deletions cut 0 bases from V and 15 bases from J, with 15 bases between. CDR3 length equals 13 residues. In DNA form, the CDR3 reads TGTGCCAGCAGTGAAGCGCTTTCTATGGTAAGGTTCTTC. Encoded protein: CASSEALSMVRFF.

V and J are TRBV11-2 and TRBJ1-4; 7 bases match TRBD1. The germline CDR1 and CDR2 sequences are SGHAT and FQNNGV. V gave up 0 bases and J gave up 4 bases; unmatched junction bases: 5. This CDR3 contains 16 residues. CDR3 residues: CASSLEGTAFNEKLFF. The CDR3 DNA follows: TGTGCCAGCAGCTTAGAAGGGACAGCCTTTAATGAAAAACTGTTTTTT.

As regards this clone: The identical CDR3 is also encoded by other nucleotide sequences in the sample. This chain connects TRBV18 to TRBJ2-3; 11 nucleotides match TRBD2. Losses at the gene ends were 6 bases for V and 3 bases for J; bases not matched to a gene: 5. The germline V gene encodes CDR1 KGHSH and CDR2 LQKENI. The length of the CDR3 is 15 residues. The CDR3 nucleotides are TGTGCCAGCTCTCGTACTAGCGGGAGTACAGATACGCAGTATTTT. Translated: CASSRTSGSTDTQYF. The variable domain in full, with the rest retrieved from reference TRBV18 and TRBJ2-3, is NAGVMQNPRHLVRRRGQEARLRCSPMKGHSHVYWYRQLPEEGLKFMVYLQKENIIDESGMPKERFSAEFPKEGPSILRIQQVVRGDSAAYFCASSRTSGSTDTQYFGPGTRLTVL.

The chain joins TRBV7-6 to TRBJ1-1; no clear D. The CDR3 sequence is 13 residues long. Trimming cost V 0 bases and J 9 bases, with 11 bases left between them. CDR1 is SGHVS and CDR2 is FNYEAQ in the germline V gene. The CDR3 loop reads CASSLAVREQAFF. The CDR3 DNA sequence: TGTGCCAGCAGCTTAGCGGTAAGGGAGCAAGCTTTCTTT.

The V call is TRBV7-2, the J call TRBJ2-2; maybe TRBD2 (5 bases). This CDR3 has 15 residues. The V gene lost 1 base and the J gene lost 4 bases, with 10 bases spanning the gap. The germline gives CDR1 SGHTA, CDR2 FQGNSA. In DNA, the CDR3 is TGTGCCAGCAGCTTAGGTCGCGGGCTCACCGGGGAGCTGTTTTTT. It is translated as CASSLGRGLTGELFF.

This chain connects TRBV24-1 to TRBJ1-2, with D maybe TRBD1 (5 bases). This CDR3 has 12 amino acids. With 8 bases removed from V and 5 bases from J, the gap between germline ends came to 11 bases. Germline-derived CDR1 and CDR2 are KGHDR and SFDVKD. The DNA for the CDR3 is TGTGCCACCACGGGAGGGGTGTATGGCTACACCTTC. Amino acid sequence: CATTGGVYGYTF.

The chain employs TRBV10-3 and TRBJ2-1, with 11 bases fitting TRBD1. V shed 6 bases and J 7 bases; nucleotides not matched to a gene: 8. The CDR3 has 15 amino acids. Germline lookup yields CDR1 ENHRY and CDR2 SYGVKD. Here the CDR3 reads CAISGGTGGTNEQFF. The CDR3 region has the DNA TGTGCCATCAGCGGGGGGACAGGGGGTACGAATGAGCAGTTCTTC.

The chain is built from TRBV28 and TRBJ2-7, with TRBD1 identical over 9 bases. The CDR3 has 15 residues. The trim removed 6 bases at V and 5 bases at J, leaving 11 bases unmatched. The germline V gene has CDR1 MDHEN and CDR2 SYDVKM. In DNA, the CDR3 is TGTGCCAGCAGGACGGGACAGGGTCGTAGGGACGAGCAGTACTTC. Its translation: CASRTGQGRRDEQYF.